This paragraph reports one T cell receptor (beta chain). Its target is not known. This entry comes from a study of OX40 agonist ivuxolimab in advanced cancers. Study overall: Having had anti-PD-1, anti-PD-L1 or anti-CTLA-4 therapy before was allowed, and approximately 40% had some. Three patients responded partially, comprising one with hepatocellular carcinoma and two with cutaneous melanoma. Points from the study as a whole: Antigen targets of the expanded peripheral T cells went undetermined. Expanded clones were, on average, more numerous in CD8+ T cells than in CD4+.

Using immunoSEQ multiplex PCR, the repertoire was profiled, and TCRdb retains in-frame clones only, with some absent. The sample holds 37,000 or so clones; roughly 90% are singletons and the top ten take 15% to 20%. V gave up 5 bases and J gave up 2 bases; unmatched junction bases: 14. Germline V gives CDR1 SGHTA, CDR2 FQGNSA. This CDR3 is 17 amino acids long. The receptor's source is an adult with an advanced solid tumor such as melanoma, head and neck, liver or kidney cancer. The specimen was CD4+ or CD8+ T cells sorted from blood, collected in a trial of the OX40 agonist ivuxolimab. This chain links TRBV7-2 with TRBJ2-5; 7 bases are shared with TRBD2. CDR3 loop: CASSPGWGGPAQETQYF. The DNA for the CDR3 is TGTGCCAGCAGCCCCGGATGGGGGGGACCGGCACAAGAGACCCAGTACTTC. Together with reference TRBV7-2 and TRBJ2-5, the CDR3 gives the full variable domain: GAGVSQSPSNKVTEKGKDVELRCDPISGHTALYWYRQSLGQGLEFLIYFQGNSAPDKSGLPSDRFSAERTGGSVSTLTIQRTQQEDSAVYLCASSPGWGGPAQETQYFGPGTRLLVL.